This T cell receptor (beta chain) appears in the sequencing data of a study of cytomegalovirus exposure and HLA in healthy donors. Study overall: Findings of an earlier analysis included about 120 million unique TCR beta sequences from roughly 200 million T cells. An early data release held around 80 million unique TCRs from HLA-typed donors. General observations from the study: According to a later analysis, most TCR beta chains associated with CMV appeared HLA-restricted. Approximately 160 TCR beta chains were listed as cytomegalovirus-associated.

Germline loops: CDR1 SGHRS, CDR2 YFSETQ. V dropped 3 bases and J dropped 1; count of bases not matched to a gene: 4. The CDR3 is 16 amino acids. Regarding this clone: Its antigen is undetermined.

Researchers ran the PCR with 60 Vbeta and 13 Jbeta primers. TCRdb's table, derived via immunoSEQ multiplex PCR, lists solely in-frame clones and lacks some. Of some 120,000 clones in the sample, roughly 75% were seen once. This sequence originates from a female donor in good health and CMV-seronegative. Sequences were obtained from PBMCs. The chain links TRBV5-1 to TRBJ2-3, with 11 bases lining up with TRBD1. CDR3 coding DNA: TGCGCCAGCAGCTGGGGACAGGGGGTGGGCACAGATACGCAGTATTTT. It encodes CASSWGQGVGTDTQYF.